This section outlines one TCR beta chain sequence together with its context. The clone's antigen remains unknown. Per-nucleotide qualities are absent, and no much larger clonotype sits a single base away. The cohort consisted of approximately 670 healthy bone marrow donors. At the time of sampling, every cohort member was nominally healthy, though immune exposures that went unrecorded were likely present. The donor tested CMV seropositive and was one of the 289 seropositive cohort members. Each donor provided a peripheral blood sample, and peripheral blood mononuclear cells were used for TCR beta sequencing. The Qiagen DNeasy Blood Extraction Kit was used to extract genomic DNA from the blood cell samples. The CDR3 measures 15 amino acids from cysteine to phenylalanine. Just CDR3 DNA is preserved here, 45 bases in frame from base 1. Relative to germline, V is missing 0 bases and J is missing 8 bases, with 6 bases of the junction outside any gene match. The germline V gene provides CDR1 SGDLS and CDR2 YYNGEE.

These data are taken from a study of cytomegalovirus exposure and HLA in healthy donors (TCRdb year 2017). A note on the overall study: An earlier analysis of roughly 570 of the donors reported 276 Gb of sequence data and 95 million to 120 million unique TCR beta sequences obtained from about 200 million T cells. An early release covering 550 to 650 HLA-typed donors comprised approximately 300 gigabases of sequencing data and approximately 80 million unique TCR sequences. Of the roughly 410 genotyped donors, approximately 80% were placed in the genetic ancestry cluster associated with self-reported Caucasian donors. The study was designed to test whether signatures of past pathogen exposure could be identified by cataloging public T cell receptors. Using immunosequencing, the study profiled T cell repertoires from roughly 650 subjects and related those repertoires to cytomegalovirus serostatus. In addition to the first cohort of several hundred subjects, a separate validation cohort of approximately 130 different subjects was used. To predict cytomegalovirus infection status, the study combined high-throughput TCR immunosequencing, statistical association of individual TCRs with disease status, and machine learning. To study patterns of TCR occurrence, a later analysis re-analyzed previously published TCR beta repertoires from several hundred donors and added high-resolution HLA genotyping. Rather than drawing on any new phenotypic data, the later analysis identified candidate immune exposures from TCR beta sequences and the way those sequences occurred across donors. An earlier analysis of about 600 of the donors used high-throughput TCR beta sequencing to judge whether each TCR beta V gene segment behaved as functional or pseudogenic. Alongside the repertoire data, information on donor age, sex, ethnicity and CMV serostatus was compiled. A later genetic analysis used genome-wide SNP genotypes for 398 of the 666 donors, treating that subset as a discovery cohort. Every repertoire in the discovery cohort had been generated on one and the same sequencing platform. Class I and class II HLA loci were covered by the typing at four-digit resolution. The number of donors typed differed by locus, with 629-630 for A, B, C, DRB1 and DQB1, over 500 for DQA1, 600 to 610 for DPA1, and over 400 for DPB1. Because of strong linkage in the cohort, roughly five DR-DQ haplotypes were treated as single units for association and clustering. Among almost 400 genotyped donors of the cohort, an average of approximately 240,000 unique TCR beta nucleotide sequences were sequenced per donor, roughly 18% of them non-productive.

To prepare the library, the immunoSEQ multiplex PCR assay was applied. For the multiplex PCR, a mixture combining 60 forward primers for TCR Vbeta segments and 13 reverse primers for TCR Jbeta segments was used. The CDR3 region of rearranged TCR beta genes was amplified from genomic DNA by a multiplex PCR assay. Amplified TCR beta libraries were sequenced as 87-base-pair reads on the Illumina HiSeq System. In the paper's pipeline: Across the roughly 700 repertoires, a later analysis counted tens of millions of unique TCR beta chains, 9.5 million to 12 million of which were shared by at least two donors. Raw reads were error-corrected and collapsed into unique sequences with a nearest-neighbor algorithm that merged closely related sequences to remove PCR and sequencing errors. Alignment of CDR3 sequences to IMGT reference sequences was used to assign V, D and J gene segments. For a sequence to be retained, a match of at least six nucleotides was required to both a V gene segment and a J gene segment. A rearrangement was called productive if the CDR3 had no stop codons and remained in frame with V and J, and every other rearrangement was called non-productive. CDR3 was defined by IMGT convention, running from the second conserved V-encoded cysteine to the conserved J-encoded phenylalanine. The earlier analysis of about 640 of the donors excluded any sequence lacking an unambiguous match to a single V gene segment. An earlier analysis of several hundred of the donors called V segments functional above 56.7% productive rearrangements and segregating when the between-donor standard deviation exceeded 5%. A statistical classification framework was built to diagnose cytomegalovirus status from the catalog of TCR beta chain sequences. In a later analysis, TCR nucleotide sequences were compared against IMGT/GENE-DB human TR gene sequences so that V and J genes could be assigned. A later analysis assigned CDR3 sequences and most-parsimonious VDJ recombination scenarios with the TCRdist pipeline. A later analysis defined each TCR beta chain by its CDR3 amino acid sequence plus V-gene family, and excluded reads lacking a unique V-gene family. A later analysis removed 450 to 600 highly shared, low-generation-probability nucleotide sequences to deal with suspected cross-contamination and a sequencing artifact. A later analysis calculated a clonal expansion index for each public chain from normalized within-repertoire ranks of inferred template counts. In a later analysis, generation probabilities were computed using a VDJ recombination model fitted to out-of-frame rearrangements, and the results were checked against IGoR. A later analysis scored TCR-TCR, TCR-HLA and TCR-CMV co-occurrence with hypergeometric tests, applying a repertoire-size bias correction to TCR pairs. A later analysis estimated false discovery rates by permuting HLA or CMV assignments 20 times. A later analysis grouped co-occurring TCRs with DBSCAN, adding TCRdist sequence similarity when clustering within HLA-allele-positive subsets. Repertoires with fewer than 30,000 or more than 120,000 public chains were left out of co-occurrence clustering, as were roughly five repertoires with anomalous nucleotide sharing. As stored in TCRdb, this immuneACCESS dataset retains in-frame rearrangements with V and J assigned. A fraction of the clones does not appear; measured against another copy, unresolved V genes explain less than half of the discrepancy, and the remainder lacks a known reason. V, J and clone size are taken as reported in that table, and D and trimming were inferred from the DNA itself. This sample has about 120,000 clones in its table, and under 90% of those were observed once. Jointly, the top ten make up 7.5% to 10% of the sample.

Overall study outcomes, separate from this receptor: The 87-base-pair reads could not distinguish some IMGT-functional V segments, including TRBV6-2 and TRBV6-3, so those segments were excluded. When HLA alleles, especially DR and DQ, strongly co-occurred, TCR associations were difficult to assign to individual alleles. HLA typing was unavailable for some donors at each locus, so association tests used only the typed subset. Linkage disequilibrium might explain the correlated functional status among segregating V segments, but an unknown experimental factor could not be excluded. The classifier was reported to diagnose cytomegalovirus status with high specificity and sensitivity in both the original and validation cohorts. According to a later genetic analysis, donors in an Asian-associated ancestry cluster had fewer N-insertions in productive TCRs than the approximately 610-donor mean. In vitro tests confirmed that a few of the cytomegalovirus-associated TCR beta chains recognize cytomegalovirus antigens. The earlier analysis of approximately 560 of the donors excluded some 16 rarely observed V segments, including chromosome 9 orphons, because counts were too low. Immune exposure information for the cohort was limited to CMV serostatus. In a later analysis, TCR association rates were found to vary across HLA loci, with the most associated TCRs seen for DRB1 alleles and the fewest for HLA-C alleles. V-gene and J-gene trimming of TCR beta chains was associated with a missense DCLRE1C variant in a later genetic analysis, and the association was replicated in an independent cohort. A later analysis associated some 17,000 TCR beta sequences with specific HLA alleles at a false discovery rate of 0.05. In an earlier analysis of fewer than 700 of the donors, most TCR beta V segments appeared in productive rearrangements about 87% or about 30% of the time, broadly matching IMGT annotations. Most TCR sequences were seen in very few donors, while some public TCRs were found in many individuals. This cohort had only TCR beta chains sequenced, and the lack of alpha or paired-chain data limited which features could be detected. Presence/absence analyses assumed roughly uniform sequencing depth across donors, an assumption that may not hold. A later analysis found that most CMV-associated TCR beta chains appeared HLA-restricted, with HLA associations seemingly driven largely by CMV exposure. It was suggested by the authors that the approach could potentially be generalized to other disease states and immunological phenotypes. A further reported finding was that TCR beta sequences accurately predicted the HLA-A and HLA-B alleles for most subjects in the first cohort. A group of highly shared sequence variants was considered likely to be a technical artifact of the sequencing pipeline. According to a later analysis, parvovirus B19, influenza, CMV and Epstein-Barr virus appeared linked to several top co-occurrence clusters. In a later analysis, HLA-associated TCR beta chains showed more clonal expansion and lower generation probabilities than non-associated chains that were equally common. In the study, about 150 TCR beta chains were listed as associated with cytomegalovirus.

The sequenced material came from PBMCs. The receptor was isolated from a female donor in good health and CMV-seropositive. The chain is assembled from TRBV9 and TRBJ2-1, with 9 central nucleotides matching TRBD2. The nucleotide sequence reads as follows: TGTGCCAGCAGCGTAGAGTCTAGCGGGGCCGATGAGCAGTTCTTC. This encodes CASSVESSGADEQFF.